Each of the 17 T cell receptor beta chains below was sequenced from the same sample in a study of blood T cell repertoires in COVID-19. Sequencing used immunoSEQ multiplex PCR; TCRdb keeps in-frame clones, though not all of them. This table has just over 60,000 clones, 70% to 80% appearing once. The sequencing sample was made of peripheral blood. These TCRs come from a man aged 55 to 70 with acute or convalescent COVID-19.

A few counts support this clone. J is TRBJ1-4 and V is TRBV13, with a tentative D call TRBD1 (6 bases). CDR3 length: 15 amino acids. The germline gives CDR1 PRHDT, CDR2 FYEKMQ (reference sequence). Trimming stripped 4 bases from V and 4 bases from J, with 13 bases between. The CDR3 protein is CASSSATGYNEKLFF. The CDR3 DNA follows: TGTGCCAGCAGCTCGGCGACAGGATATAATGAAAAACTGTTTTTT.

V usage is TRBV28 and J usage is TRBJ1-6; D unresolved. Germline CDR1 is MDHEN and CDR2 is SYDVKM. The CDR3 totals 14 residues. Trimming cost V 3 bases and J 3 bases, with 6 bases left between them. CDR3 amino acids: CASSFSDYNSPLHF. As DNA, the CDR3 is TGTGCCAGCAGTTTCTCAGACTATAATTCACCCCTCCACTTT.

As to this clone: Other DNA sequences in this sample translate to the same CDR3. The CDR3 protein is CASSDGLAGQETQYF. The CDR3 DNA is TGCGCCAGCAGTGATGGACTAGCGGGCCAAGAGACCCAGTACTTC. This chain joins TRBV10-1 and TRBJ2-5; 11 bases fit TRBD2. This CDR3 has 15 amino acids. The ends lost 3 bases at V and 1 base at J; junction bases unmatched: 1. The V gene's germline CDR1 is WNHNN and CDR2 SYGVQD (reference sequence).

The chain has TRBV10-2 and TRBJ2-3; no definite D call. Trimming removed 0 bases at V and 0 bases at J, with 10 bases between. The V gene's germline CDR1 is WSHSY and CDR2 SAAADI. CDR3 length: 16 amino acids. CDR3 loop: CASSESSSTSTDTQYF. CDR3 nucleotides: TGCGCCAGCAGTGAGTCCTCGTCGACTAGCACAGATACGCAGTATTTT.

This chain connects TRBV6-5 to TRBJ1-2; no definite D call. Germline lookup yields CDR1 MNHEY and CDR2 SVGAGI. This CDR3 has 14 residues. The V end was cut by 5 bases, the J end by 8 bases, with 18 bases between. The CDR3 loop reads CASSKTGSSPGYTF. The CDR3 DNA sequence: TGTGCCAGCAGTAAGACGGGAAGTTCTCCCGGCTACACCTTC.

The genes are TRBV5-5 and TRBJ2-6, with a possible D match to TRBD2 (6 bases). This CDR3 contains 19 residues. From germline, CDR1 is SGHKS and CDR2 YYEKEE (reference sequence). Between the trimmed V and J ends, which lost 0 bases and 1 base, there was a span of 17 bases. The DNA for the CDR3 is TGTGCCAGCAGCTTGGCCATCGGGGGAGAGAGGTCTGGGGCCAACGTCCTGACTTTC. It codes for CASSLAIGGERSGANVLTF.

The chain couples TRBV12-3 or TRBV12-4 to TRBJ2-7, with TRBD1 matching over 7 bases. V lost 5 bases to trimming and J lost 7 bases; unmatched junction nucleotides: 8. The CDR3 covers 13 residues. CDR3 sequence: CASSETGVREQYF. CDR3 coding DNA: TGTGCCAGCAGTGAAACAGGGGTCCGGGAGCAGTACTTC.

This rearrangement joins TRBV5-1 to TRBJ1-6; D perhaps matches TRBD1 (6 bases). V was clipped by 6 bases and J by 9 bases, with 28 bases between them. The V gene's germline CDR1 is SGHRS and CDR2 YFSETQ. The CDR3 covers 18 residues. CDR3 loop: CASTIKPSGGQRGSPLHF. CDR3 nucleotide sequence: TGCGCCAGCACTATCAAGCCTTCCGGGGGGCAGAGGGGTTCACCCCTCCACTTT.

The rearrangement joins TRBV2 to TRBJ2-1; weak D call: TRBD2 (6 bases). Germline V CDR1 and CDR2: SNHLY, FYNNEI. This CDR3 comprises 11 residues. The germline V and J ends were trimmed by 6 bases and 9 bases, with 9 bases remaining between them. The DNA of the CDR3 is TGTGCCAGCAGGGGAGCGGGTGAGCAGTTCTTC. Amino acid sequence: CASRGAGEQFF.

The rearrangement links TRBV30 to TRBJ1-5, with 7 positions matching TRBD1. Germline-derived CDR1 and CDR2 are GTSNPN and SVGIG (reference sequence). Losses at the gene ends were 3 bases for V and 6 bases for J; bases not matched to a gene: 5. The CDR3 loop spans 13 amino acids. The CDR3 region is CAWSLQGSQPQHF. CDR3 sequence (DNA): TGTGCCTGGAGCCTACAGGGGTCTCAGCCCCAGCATTTT.

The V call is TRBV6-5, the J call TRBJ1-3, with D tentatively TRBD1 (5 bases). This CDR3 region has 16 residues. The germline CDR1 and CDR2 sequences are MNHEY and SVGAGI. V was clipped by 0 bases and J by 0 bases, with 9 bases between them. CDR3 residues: CASSYSAGGSGNTIYF. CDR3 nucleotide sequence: TGTGCCAGCAGTTACTCTGCGGGGGGCTCTGGAAACACCATATATTTT.

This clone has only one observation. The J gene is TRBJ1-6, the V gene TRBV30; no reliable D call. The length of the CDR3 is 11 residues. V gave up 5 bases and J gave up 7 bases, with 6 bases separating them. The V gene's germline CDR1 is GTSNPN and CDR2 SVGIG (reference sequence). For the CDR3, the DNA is TGTGCCTGGGAACGGAATTCACCCCTCCACTTT. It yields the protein CAWERNSPLHF.

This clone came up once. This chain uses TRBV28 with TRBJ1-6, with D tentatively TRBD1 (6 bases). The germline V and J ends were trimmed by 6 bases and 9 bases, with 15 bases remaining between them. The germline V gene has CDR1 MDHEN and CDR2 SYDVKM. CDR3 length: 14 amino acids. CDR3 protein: CASSNGQPPSPLHF. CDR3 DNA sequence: TGTGCCAGCAGCAACGGACAGCCTCCTTCACCCCTCCACTTT.

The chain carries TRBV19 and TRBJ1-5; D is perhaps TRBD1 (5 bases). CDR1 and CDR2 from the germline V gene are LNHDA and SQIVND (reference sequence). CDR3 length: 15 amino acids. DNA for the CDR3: TGTGTCAAACTAGGGGCGGGACGGGGCAATCAGCCCCAGCATTTT. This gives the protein CVKLGAGRGNQPQHF.

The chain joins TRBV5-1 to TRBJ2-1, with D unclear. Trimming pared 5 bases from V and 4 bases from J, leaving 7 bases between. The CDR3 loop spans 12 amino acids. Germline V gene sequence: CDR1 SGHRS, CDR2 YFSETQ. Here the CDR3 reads CASSYGYNEQFF. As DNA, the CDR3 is TGCGCCAGCAGTTACGGGTACAATGAGCAGTTCTTC.

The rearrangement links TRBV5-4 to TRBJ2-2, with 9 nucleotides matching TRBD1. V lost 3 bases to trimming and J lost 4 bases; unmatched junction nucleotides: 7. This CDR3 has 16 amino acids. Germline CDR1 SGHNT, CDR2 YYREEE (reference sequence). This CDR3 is CASSSGTGRGTGELFF. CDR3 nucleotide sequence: TGTGCCAGCAGCTCCGGGACAGGGAGGGGCACCGGGGAGCTGTTTTTT.

This chain's CDR3 is CASSLTSGANVLTF. CDR3 nucleotide sequence: TGTGCCAGCAGCTTGACATCGGGGGCCAACGTCCTGACTTTC. This sequence joins TRBV28 and TRBJ2-6; no reliable D call. V was pared by 6 bases and J by 4 bases, with 10 bases between. The CDR3 is 14 residues long. Per germline, CDR1 MDHEN and CDR2 SYDVKM.